The 15 T cell receptor beta chains presented below share a single source sample, sequenced in a study of siplizumab effects on memory and regulatory T cells. Only in-frame clones appear in the TCRdb table, and some are missing; sequencing was by immunoSEQ multiplex PCR. The data hold roughly 80,000 clones, with 80% to 90% observed a single time. Sequenced input: Tregs sorted from blood. The receptors derive from a human donor in good health.

The rearrangement joins TRBV5-1 to TRBJ1-5, with a tentative D call TRBD1 (5 bases). The germline gives CDR1 SGHRS, CDR2 YFSETQ. The CDR3 spans 15 residues. V was cut by 1 base and J by 2 bases, with 10 bases left in between. The CDR3 spells CASSLWGEGNQPQHF. CDR3 coding DNA: TGCGCCAGCAGCTTGTGGGGGGAGGGCAATCAGCCCCAGCATTTT.

The V and J genes are TRBV28 and TRBJ1-1; 12 bases fit TRBD1. V lost 3 bases, J lost 10 bases, and 15 bases stayed unmatched. There are 17 residues in the CDR3. Germline CDR1 reads MDHEN; CDR2 reads SYDVKM. In DNA, the CDR3 is TGTGCCAGCAGTTTTTATGGGGCTACCCGGGACAGGGGGCTAGCTTTCTTT. It is translated as CASSFYGATRDRGLAFF.

The V gene is TRBV4-1, the J gene TRBJ2-1, with 12 bases identical to TRBD2. The ends lost 5 bases at V and 8 bases at J; junction bases unmatched: 7. The CDR3 is 15 amino acids. Germline V lookup: CDR1 MGHRA, CDR2 YSYEKL. CDR3 sequence: CASSLRLAGVDEQFF. CDR3 nucleotide sequence: TGCGCCAGCAGCTTAAGACTAGCGGGGGTAGATGAGCAGTTCTTC.

This chain connects TRBV12-5 to TRBJ1-6; TRBD1 might be the D (5 bases). The CDR3 length is 14 residues. CDR1 LGHNT and CDR2 FRNRAP come from the germline V gene. Trimming removed 2 bases at V and 5 bases at J, with 7 bases between. DNA of the CDR3: TGTGCTAGTGGTTTGAGGGACGATAATTCACCCCTCCACTTT. Protein: CASGLRDDNSPLHF. Together with reference TRBV12-5 and TRBJ1-6, the CDR3 gives the full variable domain: DARVTQTPRHKVTEMGQEVTMRCQPILGHNTVFWYRQTMMQGLELLAYFRNRAPLDDSGMPKDRFSAEMPDATLATLKIQPSEPRDSAVYFCASGLRDDNSPLHFGNGTRLTVT.

The V call is TRBV10-3, the J call TRBJ2-3; 12 nucleotides agree with TRBD2. The J segment lost 2 bases and the V segment lost 3 bases, leaving 6 bases of the junction unmatched. Germline CDR1 is ENHRY and CDR2 is SYGVKD. The CDR3 runs to 17 residues. The CDR3 is CAISDRTSGGPTDTQYF. CDR3 DNA sequence: TGTGCCATCAGTGACCGAACTAGCGGGGGGCCCACAGATACGCAGTATTTT.

This chain uses TRBV14 with TRBJ1-2; 9 bases line up with TRBD1. The germline gives CDR1 SGHDN, CDR2 FVKESK. The V and J ends lost 5 bases and 3 bases, in that order; junction bases with no gene match: 10. The CDR3 has 16 residues. CDR3 in amino acids: CASSSPGTGYDYGYTF. The CDR3 DNA sequence: TGTGCCAGCAGCTCACCAGGGACAGGGTATGACTATGGCTACACCTTC.

V usage is TRBV5-1 and J usage is TRBJ1-2; D might be TRBD1 (6 bases). There are 14 residues in the CDR3. The V and J ends lost 0 bases and 6 bases respectively, with 12 bases between them. Germline V CDR1 and CDR2: SGHRS, YFSETQ. The CDR3 DNA follows: TGCGCCAGCAGCTTGGGATCAGGGGCGGATGGCTACACCTTC. It translates to CASSLGSGADGYTF.

The CDR3 DNA is TGTGCCAGTACCCCGGGGGGTGGGGCCCGGCCCCAGCATTTT. Protein sequence: CASTPGGGARPQHF. The rearrangement uses TRBV19 and TRBJ1-5; tentative D call: TRBD1 (5 bases). The germline V gene has CDR1 LNHDA and CDR2 SQIVND (reference sequence). The CDR3 extends over 14 amino acids. With 7 bases removed from V and 9 bases from J, the gap between germline ends came to 19 bases.

The genes are TRBV19 and TRBJ1-2; no clear D gene. CDR1 LNHDA and CDR2 SQIVND come from the germline V gene (reference sequence). V was pared by 7 bases and J by 4 bases, with 16 bases between. This CDR3 comprises 14 residues. CDR3 sequence reads: CASMPRSTLYGYTF. Here the CDR3 DNA reads TGTGCCAGTATGCCGCGGTCTACTCTCTATGGCTACACCTTC.

The chain combines TRBV4-1 with TRBJ1-1, with no clear D. V lost 1 base and J lost 5, with 17 bases in between. This CDR3 has 16 amino acids. Germline V lookup: CDR1 MGHRA, CDR2 YSYEKL. The CDR3, as DNA: TGCGCCAGCAGCCAAGTTACTCAAAATTTTGGGACTGAAGCTTTCTTT. Translating gives CASSQVTQNFGTEAFF.

The chain is built from TRBV4-3 and TRBJ2-1; D gene uncertain. The CDR3 has 15 amino acids. Trimming removed 1 base from V and 1 base from J, with 8 bases in between. The germline CDR1 and CDR2 sequences are LGHNA and YSLEER. CDR3 amino acids: CASSQGLLSYNEQFF. CDR3 nucleotides: TGCGCCAGCAGCCAAGGACTGCTGTCCTACAATGAGCAGTTCTTC.

The chain is built from TRBV5-1 and TRBJ1-3; TRBD1 is a possible D gene (6 bases). Germline lookup yields CDR1 SGHRS and CDR2 YFSETQ. V lost 0 bases and J lost 0, with 10 bases in between. This CDR3 is 16 amino acids long. The CDR3 reads CASSLGGGGSGNTIYF. CDR3 DNA sequence: TGCGCCAGCAGCTTGGGTGGGGGCGGCTCTGGAAACACCATATATTTT.

The count of this clone is one. The chain employs TRBV5-6 and TRBJ2-2, with D uncertain. V was cut by 1 base and J by 5 bases, with 6 bases left in between. The CDR3 runs 13 residues. Germline CDR1 reads SGHDT; CDR2 reads YYEEEE. The CDR3 reads CASSLLGTGELFF. The CDR3 nucleotides read TGTGCCAGCAGCTTGCTGGGGACCGGGGAGCTGTTTTTT.

The V gene is TRBV4-1, the J gene TRBJ1-5, with D uncertain. This CDR3 has 13 amino acids. Germline loops: CDR1 MGHRA, CDR2 YSYEKL. The V end was cut by 3 bases, the J end by 7 bases, with 10 bases between. CDR3 nucleotide sequence: TGCGCCAGCAGCCAGGGTTTACGACAGCCCCAGCATTTT. Its protein is CASSQGLRQPQHF.

The chain is built from TRBV28 and TRBJ2-1; 7 bases are shared with TRBD1. CDR1 MDHEN and CDR2 SYDVKM come from the germline V gene. V trimming: 3 bases; J trimming: 0 bases; junction bases outside the gene matches: 2. This CDR3 has 15 amino acids. The CDR3 here is CASSLTGPSYNEQFF. The CDR3 bases are TGTGCCAGCAGTTTGACAGGGCCCTCCTACAATGAGCAGTTCTTC.